A selection of T cell receptor beta chains follows, all from one sample in a study of identical twins. TCRdb reprocessed the 5' RACE reads with MiXCR, giving one entry per CDR3 protein. This repertoire shows more than 650,000 distinct CDR3 sequences, 6.1% found once; its top ten account for 1.5% to 2%. Sequencing was carried out using naive T cells sorted from blood. The receptor set was obtained from a man between 18 and 35 years old in good health. Both conserved end residues are part of each CDR3. The D gene is left open where the match is weak. Not all rows give a size; the values are once, few, many and, for expanded clones, a class.

d_gene	j_gene	abundance	v_gene	CDR3aa	CDR3nt
-	TRBJ1-1	many	TRBV12-3/TRBV12-4	CASSLAGQGSFF	TGTGCCAGCAGTTTAGCGGGGCAGGGGTCTTTCTTT
TRBD2	TRBJ2-1	few	TRBV7-9	CASSPQTSGLYNEQFF	TGTGCCAGCAGCCCCCAGACTAGCGGGTTGTACAATGAGCAGTTCTTC
TRBD1	TRBJ1-5	many	TRBV5-1	CASSSEGQGGNQPQHF	TGCGCCAGCAGCTCGGAGGGACAGGGAGGCAATCAGCCCCAGCATTTT
-	TRBJ2-5	many	TRBV7-8	CASSPRPRTQETQYF	TGTGCCAGCAGCCCCAGGCCTAGGACTCAAGAGACCCAGTACTTC
-	TRBJ2-2	few	TRBV6-9	CASSYRGRDTGELFF	TGTGCCAGCAGTTATCGGGGCAGGGACACCGGGGAGCTGTTTTTT
-	TRBJ2-1	many	TRBV29-1	CSVEWSRTYNEQFF	TGCAGCGTTGAATGGTCGCGGACCTACAATGAGCAGTTCTTC
-	TRBJ2-3	-	TRBV7-9	CASSLYGASSTDTQYF	TGTGCCAGCAGCTTATATGGGGCATCTAGCACAGATACGCAGTATTTT
-	TRBJ1-2	many	TRBV6-6	CATVTDLGYTF	TGTGCCACCGTGACAGATCTTGGCTACACCTTC
-	TRBJ2-1	few	TRBV5-1	CASSLRDGTNNEQFF	TGCGCCAGCAGCTTACGGGATGGGACGAACAATGAGCAGTTCTTC
TRBD1	TRBJ2-3	many	TRBV5-1	CASSFGDRGSADTQYF	TGCGCCAGCAGCTTTGGGGACAGGGGATCCGCAGATACGCAGTATTTT
-	TRBJ2-1	few	TRBV11-2	CASSGTSLDEQFF	TGTGCCAGCAGCGGCACTAGTCTTGATGAGCAGTTCTTC
TRBD2	TRBJ2-1	many	TRBV20-1	CSARRGSSYNEQFF	TGCAGTGCTAGGCGCGGGAGCTCCTACAATGAGCAGTTCTTC
-	TRBJ2-7	few	TRBV11-2	CASSSTGTPGFEQYF	TGTGCCAGCAGCTCAACTGGAACTCCAGGCTTCGAGCAGTACTTC
-	TRBJ2-2	many	TRBV30	CAWSVGVRESTGELFF	TGTGCCTGGAGTGTAGGTGTCCGGGAGTCCACCGGGGAGCTGTTTTTT
TRBD2	TRBJ2-1	-	TRBV7-9	CASSPFTSGTPGEQFF	TGTGCCAGCAGCCCCTTCACTAGCGGGACCCCGGGTGAGCAGTTCTTC
-	TRBJ2-4	-	TRBV28	CASRHLRAAKNIQYF	TGTGCCAGCAGACACTTAAGGGCAGCCAAAAACATTCAGTACTTC
-	TRBJ1-1	few	TRBV5-1	CASSLVLGTNTEAFF	TGCGCCAGCAGCTTGGTACTGGGAACGAACACTGAAGCTTTCTTT
-	TRBJ2-1	many	TRBV4-3	CASSLRDIPANEQFF	TGCGCCAGCAGCCTCCGGGACATCCCGGCGAATGAGCAGTTCTTC
-	TRBJ1-4	many	TRBV15	CATQRREEKLFF	TGTGCCACCCAACGACGGGAGGAAAAACTGTTTTTT
-	TRBJ2-4	-	TRBV27	CASSLQGRVKNIQYF	TGTGCCAGCAGTTTACAGGGGCGCGTCAAAAACATTCAGTACTTC
-	TRBJ1-5	few	TRBV18	CASSPTESNQPQHF	TGTGCCAGCTCACCAACCGAGAGCAATCAGCCCCAGCATTTT
-	TRBJ1-2	many	TRBV20-1	CSASKRDTNYGYTF	TGCAGTGCTAGTAAACGTGACACTAACTATGGCTACACCTTC
TRBD2	TRBJ2-3	few	TRBV5-1	CASSLEGLADTDTQYF	TGCGCCAGCAGCTTGGAGGGACTAGCGGACACAGATACGCAGTATTTT
-	TRBJ2-3	few	TRBV28	CASSTPTSYTQYF	TGTGCCAGCAGCACCCCAACAAGCTATACGCAGTATTTT
TRBD1	TRBJ2-3	many	TRBV5-1	CASSLGFGQEGTDTQYF	TGCGCCAGCAGCTTGGGATTCGGACAGGAAGGCACAGATACGCAGTATTTT
-	TRBJ2-7	few	TRBV7-2	CASSSWTDYEQYF	TGTGCCAGCAGCTCTTGGACCGACTACGAGCAGTACTTC
-	TRBJ1-2	many	TRBV12-3/TRBV12-4	CASSLTSYGYTF	TGTGCCAGCAGTTTAACTTCCTATGGCTACACCTTC
-	TRBJ2-6	few	TRBV11-2	CASSSSYLKGANVLTF	TGTGCCAGCAGCTCCTCATATTTGAAGGGGGCCAACGTCCTGACTTTC
TRBD2	TRBJ2-7	many	TRBV10-3	CAIKREAGPLYEQYF	TGTGCCATCAAGAGAGAAGCGGGGCCCCTGTACGAGCAGTACTTC
-	TRBJ2-7	many	TRBV10-3	CAISEARDEQYF	TGTGCCATCAGTGAGGCTAGGGACGAGCAGTACTTC
-	TRBJ2-5	few	TRBV25-1	CASSATVGVEKTQYF	TGTGCCAGCAGTGCTACGGTCGGGGTGGAAAAGACCCAGTACTTC
TRBD1	TRBJ1-1	few	TRBV12-3/TRBV12-4	CASTANVGTGGREAFF	TGTGCCAGCACTGCTAACGTTGGTACAGGGGGGAGAGAAGCTTTCTTT
-	TRBJ1-5	few	TRBV2	CASTPGVYQPQHF	TGTGCCAGCACCCCGGGAGTATATCAGCCCCAGCATTTT
-	TRBJ1-2	many	TRBV12-3/TRBV12-4	CASSPGGANYGYTF	TGTGCCAGCAGCCCCGGGGGAGCTAACTATGGCTACACCTTC
TRBD1	TRBJ1-2	few	TRBV5-6	CASREGQTMGYTF	TGTGCCAGCAGAGAGGGACAGACTATGGGCTACACCTTC
TRBD2	TRBJ2-1	many	TRBV4-3	CASSQGRLAGTSYNEQFF	TGCGCCAGCAGCCAAGGCCGACTAGCGGGGACCTCCTACAATGAGCAGTTCTTC
TRBD2	TRBJ2-1	many	TRBV12-3/TRBV12-4	CARLAGYNEQFF	TGTGCCCGACTAGCGGGATATAATGAGCAGTTCTTC
TRBD2	TRBJ2-3	-	TRBV20-1	CSARGNFFERLADTQYF	TGCAGTGCTAGAGGAAACTTTTTCGAGAGACTAGCGGATACGCAGTATTTT
TRBD1	TRBJ2-1	few	TRBV4-3	CASSQPGQFNEQFF	TGCGCCAGCAGCCAACCGGGACAGTTCAATGAGCAGTTCTTC
-	TRBJ2-7	few	TRBV12-3/TRBV12-4	CASSWTAPAYEQYF	TGTGCCAGCAGTTGGACAGCTCCGGCCTACGAGCAGTACTTC
-	TRBJ1-2	many	TRBV4-2	CASSQGGVGGYTF	TGTGCCAGCAGCCAAGGGGGGGTAGGTGGCTACACCTTC
-	TRBJ2-1	many	TRBV6-5	CASSYSTRVRDEQFF	TGTGCCAGCAGTTACTCGACCAGGGTAAGAGATGAGCAGTTCTTC
TRBD2	TRBJ2-3	many	TRBV5-1	CASSFLAGGSTDTQYF	TGCGCCAGCAGCTTTCTAGCGGGAGGGTCCACAGATACGCAGTATTTT
TRBD1	TRBJ2-1	few	TRBV5-1	CASSSTGRRDYNEQFF	TGCGCCAGCAGCTCGACAGGGAGAAGAGACTACAATGAGCAGTTCTTC
TRBD2	TRBJ2-5	many	TRBV20-1	CSARDYRRTSGIGHPETQYF	TGCAGTGCTAGAGATTACAGAAGGACTAGCGGGATTGGTCACCCAGAGACCCAGTACTTC
-	TRBJ2-3	many	TRBV5-5	CASKPLVTKNTDTQYF	TGTGCCAGCAAACCCCTGGTGACCAAAAACACAGATACGCAGTATTTT
TRBD1	TRBJ2-7	-	TRBV9	CASSAATGTHEQYF	TGTGCCAGCAGCGCCGCGACAGGGACCCACGAGCAGTACTTC
TRBD2	TRBJ2-1	-	TRBV7-3	CASSLTMGLAGGFLNEQFF	TGTGCCAGCAGCTTAACAATGGGACTAGCGGGAGGTTTTTTGAATGAGCAGTTCTTC